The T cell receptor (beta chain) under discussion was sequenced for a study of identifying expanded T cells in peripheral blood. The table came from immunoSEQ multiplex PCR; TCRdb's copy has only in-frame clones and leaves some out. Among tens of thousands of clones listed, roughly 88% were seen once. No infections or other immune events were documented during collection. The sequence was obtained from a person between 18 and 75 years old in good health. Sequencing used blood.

CDR3 protein: CASSLTPGGGQPQHF. The CDR3 nucleotides read TGTGCCAGCAGCTTAACTCCAGGGGGCGGCCAGCCCCAGCATTTT. The chain links TRBV7-3 to TRBJ1-5, with 8 bases aligning to TRBD1. Trimming at V came to 0 bases and at J to 7 bases, leaving 5 bases not matched to a gene. The CDR3 runs 15 residues. Germline CDR1 and CDR2: SGHTA and FQGTGA. Variable domain in full (rest from reference TRBV7-3 and TRBJ1-5): GAGVSQTPSNKVTEKGKYVELRCDPISGHTALYWYRQSLGQGPEFLIYFQGTGAADDSGLPNDRFFAVRPEGSVSTLKIQRTERGDSAVYLCASSLTPGGGQPQHFGDGTRLSIL.